Reported below is one T cell receptor beta chain. The data belong to a study of blood T cell repertoires in COVID-19. The V gene's germline CDR1 is KGHDR and CDR2 SFDVKD. The CDR3 is 17 residues long. The trim removed 2 bases at V and 3 bases at J, leaving 8 bases unmatched. The table came from immunoSEQ multiplex PCR; TCRdb's copy has only in-frame clones and leaves some out. The sample consists of under 60,000 clones, more than 90% of them appearing once. The chain employs TRBV24-1 and TRBJ2-3, with 9 bases lining up with TRBD1. The sequencing input was peripheral blood. This receptor was taken from a human donor in a cohort sampled during active COVID-19. The CDR3: CATSDSLTGGRTDTQYF. CDR3 bases: TGTGCCACCAGTGATTCCCTGACAGGGGGGAGGACAGATACGCAGTATTTT.